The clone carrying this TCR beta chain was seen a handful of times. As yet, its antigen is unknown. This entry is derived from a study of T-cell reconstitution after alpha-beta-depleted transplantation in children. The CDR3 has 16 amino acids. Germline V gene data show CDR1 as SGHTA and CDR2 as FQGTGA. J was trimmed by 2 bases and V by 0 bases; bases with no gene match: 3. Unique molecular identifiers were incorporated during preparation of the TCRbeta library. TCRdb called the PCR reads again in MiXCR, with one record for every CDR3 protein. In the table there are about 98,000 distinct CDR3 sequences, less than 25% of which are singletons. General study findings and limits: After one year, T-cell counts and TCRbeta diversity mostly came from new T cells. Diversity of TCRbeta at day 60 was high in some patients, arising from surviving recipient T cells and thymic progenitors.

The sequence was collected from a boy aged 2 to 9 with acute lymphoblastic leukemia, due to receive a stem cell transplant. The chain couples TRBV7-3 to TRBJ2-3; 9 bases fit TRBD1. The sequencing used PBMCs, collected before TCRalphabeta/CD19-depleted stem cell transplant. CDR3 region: CASSLTGTGYTDTQYF. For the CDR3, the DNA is TGTGCCAGCAGCTTAACGGGGACAGGGTACACAGATACGCAGTATTTT. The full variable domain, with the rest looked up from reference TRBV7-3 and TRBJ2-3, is GAGVSQTPSNKVTEKGKYVELRCDPISGHTALYWYRQSLGQGPEFLIYFQGTGAADDSGLPNDRFFAVRPEGSVSTLKIQRTERGDSAVYLCASSLTGTGYTDTQYFGPGTRLTVL.